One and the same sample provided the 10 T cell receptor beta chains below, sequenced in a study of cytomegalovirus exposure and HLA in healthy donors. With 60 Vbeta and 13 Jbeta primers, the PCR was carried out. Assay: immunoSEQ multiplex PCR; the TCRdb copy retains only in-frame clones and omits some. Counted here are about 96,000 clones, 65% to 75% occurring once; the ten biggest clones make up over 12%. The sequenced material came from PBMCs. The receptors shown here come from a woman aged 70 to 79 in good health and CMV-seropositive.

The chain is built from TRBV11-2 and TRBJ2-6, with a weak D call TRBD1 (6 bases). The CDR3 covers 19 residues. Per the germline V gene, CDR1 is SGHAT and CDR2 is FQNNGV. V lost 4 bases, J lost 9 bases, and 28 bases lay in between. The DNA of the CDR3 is TGTGCCAGCAGCTGGCCGCTAGTACAGGGCACCTCTCTCGGCAACGTCCTGACTTTC. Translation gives CASSWPLVQGTSLGNVLTF. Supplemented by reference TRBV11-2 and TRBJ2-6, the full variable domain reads EAGVAQSPRYKIIEKRQSVAFWCNPISGHATLYWYQQILGQGPKLLIQFQNNGVVDDSQLPKDRFSAERLKGVDSTLKIQPAKLEDSAVYLCASSWPLVQGTSLGNVLTFGAGSRLTVL.

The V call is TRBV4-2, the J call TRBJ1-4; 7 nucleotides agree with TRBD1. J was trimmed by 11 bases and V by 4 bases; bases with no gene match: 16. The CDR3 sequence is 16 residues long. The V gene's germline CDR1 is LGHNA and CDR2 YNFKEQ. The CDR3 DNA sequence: TGTGCCAGCAGCCCATCGACAGGGAATAGTTTGGGGAAACTGTTTTTT. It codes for CASSPSTGNSLGKLFF.

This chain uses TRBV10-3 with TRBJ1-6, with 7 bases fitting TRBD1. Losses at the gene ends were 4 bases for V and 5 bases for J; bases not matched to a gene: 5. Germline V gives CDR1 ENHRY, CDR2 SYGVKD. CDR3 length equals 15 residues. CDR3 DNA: TGTGCCATCAGTGCTCAGGGACAGAATAATTCACCCCTCCACTTT. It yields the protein CAISAQGQNNSPLHF.

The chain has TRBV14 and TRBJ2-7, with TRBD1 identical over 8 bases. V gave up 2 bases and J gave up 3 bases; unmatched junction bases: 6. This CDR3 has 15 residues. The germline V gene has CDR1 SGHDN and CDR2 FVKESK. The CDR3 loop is CASSQLDRAYYEQYF. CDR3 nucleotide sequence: TGTGCCAGCAGCCAACTGGACAGGGCATACTACGAGCAGTACTTC.

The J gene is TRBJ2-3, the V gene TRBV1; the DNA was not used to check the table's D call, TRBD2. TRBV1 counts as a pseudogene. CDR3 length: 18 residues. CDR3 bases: TGCACCAGCAGCCAAGACGGCTGCGGTAGCGGGGGTTCAGATACGCAGTATTTT. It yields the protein CTSSQDGCGSGGSDTQYF.

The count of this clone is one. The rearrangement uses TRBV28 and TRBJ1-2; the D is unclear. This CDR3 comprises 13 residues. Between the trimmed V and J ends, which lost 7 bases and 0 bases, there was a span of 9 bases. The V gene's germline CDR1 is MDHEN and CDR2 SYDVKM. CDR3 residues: CASIPQANYGYTF. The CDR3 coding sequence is TGTGCCAGCATCCCGCAGGCTAACTATGGCTACACCTTC.

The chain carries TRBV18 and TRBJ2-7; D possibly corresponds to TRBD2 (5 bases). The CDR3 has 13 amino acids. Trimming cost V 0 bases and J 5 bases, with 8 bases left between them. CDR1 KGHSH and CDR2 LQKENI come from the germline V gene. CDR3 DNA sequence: TGTGCCAGCTCACCACCTCCCGGGGACGAGCAGTACTTC. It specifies CASSPPPGDEQYF.

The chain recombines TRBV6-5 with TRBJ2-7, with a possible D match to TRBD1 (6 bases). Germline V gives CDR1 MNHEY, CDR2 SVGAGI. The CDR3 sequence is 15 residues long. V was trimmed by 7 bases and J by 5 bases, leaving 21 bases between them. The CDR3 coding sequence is TGTGCCAGCACCCGAGCGACAGGAGGTGTAGACGAGCAGTACTTC. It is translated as CASTRATGGVDEQYF.

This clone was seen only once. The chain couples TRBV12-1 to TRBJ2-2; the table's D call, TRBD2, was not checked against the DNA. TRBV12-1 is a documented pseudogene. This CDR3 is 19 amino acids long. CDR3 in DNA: TGTGCCAGCAGCTTTGCGCCTAGCGGGAGAAGGGTTAAGACCGGGGAGCTGTTTTTT. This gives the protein CASSFAPSGRRVKTGELFF.

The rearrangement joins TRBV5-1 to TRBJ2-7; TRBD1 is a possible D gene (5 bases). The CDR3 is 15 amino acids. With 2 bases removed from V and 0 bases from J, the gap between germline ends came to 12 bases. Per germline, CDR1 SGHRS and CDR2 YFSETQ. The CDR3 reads CASSFNRKSSYEQYF. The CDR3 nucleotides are TGCGCCAGCAGCTTCAACAGGAAATCCTCCTACGAGCAGTACTTC. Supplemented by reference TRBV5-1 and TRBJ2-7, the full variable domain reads KAGVTQTPRYLIKTRGQQVTLSCSPISGHRSVSWYQQTPGQGLQFLFEYFSETQRNKGNFPGRFSGRQFSNSRSEMNVSTLELGDSALYLCASSFNRKSSYEQYFGPGTRLTVT.